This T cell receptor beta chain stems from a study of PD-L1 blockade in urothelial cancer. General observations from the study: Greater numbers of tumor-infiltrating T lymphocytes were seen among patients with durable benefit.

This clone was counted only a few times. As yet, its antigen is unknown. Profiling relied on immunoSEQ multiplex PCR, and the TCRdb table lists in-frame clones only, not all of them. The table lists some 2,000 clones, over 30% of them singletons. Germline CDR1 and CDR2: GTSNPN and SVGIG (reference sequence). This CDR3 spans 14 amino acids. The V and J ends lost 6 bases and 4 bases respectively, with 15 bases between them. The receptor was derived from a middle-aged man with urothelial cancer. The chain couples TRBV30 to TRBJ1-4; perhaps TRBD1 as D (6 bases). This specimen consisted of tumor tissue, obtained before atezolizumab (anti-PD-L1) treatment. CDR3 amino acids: CACTQGGFNEKLFF. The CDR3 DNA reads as TGTGCCTGTACCCAAGGGGGTTTTAATGAAAAACTGTTTTTT.